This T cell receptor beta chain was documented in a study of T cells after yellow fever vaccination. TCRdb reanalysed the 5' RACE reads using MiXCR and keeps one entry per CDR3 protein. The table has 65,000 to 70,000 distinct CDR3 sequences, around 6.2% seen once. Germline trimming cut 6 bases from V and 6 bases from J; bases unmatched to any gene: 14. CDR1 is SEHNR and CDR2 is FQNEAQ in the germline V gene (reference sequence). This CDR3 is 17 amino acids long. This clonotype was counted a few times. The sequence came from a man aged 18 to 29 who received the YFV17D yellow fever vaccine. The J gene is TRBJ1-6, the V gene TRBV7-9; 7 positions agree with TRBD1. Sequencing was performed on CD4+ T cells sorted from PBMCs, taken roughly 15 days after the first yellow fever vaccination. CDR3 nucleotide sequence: TGTGCCAGCAGGGCCACGGGACAGCGGGGCCTTAATTCACCCCTCCACTTT. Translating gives CASRATGQRGLNSPLHF.